This is a list of T cell receptor beta chains from one sample in a study of blood T cell repertoires in COVID-19. Using immunoSEQ multiplex PCR, the repertoire was profiled, and TCRdb retains in-frame clones only, with some absent. This sample has 100,000 to 120,000 clones, with around 82% found just once. Sequencing input: peripheral blood. These receptors came from a woman aged 55-70 years with acute or convalescent COVID-19. CDR3s include the opening cysteine and the closing phenylalanine or tryptophan. The order of the fields is J gene, V gene, clone size, D gene, CDR3 DNA, CDR3 protein. A D gene is named only where the DNA matches it firmly. Not every row has a clone size; where given, it reads once, few, many or a size class.

>TRBJ1-2|TRBV4-1|NA|NA
TGCGCCAGCAGCCAAGAAAGCAGGCGCCGTGGCTACACCTTC
CASSQESRRRGYTF
>TRBJ2-5|TRBV5-1|NA|TRBD1
TGCGCCAGCAGCTTGGTACAGGGGGCAGAGACCCAGTACTTC
CASSLVQGAETQYF
>TRBJ2-3|TRBV24-1|NA|TRBD1
TGTGCCACCAGTGGTCCGGACAGGGGATCCACAGATACGCAGTATTTT
CATSGPDRGSTDTQYF
>TRBJ2-1|TRBV9|once|TRBD2
TGTGCCAGCAGCGTTCGGACTAGCGGGGGGGATGAGCAGTTCTTC
CASSVRTSGGDEQFF
>TRBJ2-3|TRBV7-9|few|TRBD2
TGTGCCAGCAGTCGGGGGGGCCTGGATCGGAGCACAGATACGCAGTATTTT
CASSRGGLDRSTDTQYF
>TRBJ1-2|TRBV2|NA|TRBD1
TGTGCCAGCAGTGCCCCCAGGACAGGGGCCGAAACCCAACTGAACTATGGCTACACCTTC
CASSAPRTGAETQLNYGYTF
>TRBJ2-7|TRBV7-2|NA|NA
TGTGCCAGCAGCACCCGCAGGGGTTACGAGCAGTACTTC
CASSTRRGYEQYF
>TRBJ2-7|TRBV6-5|NA|NA
TGTGCCAGCAGCCGAACAGGGGAGCAGTACTTC
CASSRTGEQYF
>TRBJ1-5|TRBV6-5|NA|NA
TGTGCCAGCAGTCAGGGAAGCCAGCCCCAGCATTTT
CASSQGSQPQHF
>TRBJ1-3|TRBV3-1/TRBV3-2|NA|TRBD1
TGTGCCAGCAGCCTTACAGGGGACGGAAACACCATATATTTT
CASSLTGDGNTIYF
>TRBJ2-5|TRBV29-1|once|NA
TGCAGCGTAGAACCTAGCGCCCAAGAGACCCAGTACTTC
CSVEPSAQETQYF
>TRBJ1-1|TRBV6-4|NA|TRBD1
TGTGCCAGCAGTGACTCTGGGGCAGGGGGCGGGAACACTGAAGCTTTCTTT
CASSDSGAGGGNTEAFF
>TRBJ1-1|TRBV4-1|NA|NA
TGCGCCAGCAGCCAAGTAGGGGAGGGCTCTGAAGCTTTCTTT
CASSQVGEGSEAFF
>TRBJ2-1|TRBV28|once|TRBD2
TGTGCCAGCACCTCCGGGACTAGCTACAATGAGCAGTTCTTC
CASTSGTSYNEQFF
>TRBJ1-1|TRBV19|NA|TRBD1
TGTGCCAGTACAGGGACAGCGCCTGTGAACCCTGAAGCTTTCTTT
CASTGTAPVNPEAFF
>TRBJ1-2|TRBV30|few|TRBD1
TGTGCCTGGACCTTCGGACAGGGGTACTATGGCTACACCTTC
CAWTFGQGYYGYTF
>TRBJ2-1|TRBV11-1|NA|TRBD2
TGTGCCAGCAGCTTAGTAAAGCGGGGGGCCCTCGAGCAGTTCTTC
CASSLVKRGALEQFF
>TRBJ2-7|TRBV9|NA|TRBD2
TGTGCCAGCAGCTCAGGTATCGGGGGGGCCTCCTACGAGCAGTACTTC
CASSSGIGGASYEQYF